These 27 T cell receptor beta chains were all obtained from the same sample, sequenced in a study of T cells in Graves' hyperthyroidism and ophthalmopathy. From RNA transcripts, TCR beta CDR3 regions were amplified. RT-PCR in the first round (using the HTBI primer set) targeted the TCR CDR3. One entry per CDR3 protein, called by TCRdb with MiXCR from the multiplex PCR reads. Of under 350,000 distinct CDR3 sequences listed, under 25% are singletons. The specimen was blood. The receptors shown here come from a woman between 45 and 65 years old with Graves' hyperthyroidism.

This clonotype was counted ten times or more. CDR3 amino acids: CASSPRDRVNTEAFF. The CDR3 DNA reads TGTGCCAGCAGCCCTCGGGACAGGGTGAACACTGAAGCTTTCTTT. The chain combines TRBV3-1 with TRBJ1-1; 9 nucleotides align to TRBD1. The V segment lost 4 bases and the J segment 0 bases; nucleotides outside the gene matches: 3. The germline CDR1 and CDR2 sequences are LGHDT and YNNKEL (reference sequence). The CDR3 runs 15 residues.

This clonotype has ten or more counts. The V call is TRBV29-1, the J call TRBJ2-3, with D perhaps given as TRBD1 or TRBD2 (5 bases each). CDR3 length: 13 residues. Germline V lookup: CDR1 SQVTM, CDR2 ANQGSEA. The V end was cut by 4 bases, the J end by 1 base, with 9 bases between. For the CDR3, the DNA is TGCAGCGTTGGGGGGTCTCGCACAGATACGCAGTATTTT. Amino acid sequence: CSVGGSRTDTQYF.

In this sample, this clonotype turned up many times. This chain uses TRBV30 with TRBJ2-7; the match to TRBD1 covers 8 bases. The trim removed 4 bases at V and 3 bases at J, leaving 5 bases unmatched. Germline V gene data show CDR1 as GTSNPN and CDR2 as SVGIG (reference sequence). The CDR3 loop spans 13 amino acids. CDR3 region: CAWKKTGVYEQYF. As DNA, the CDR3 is TGTGCCTGGAAAAAGACAGGGGTCTACGAGCAGTACTTC.

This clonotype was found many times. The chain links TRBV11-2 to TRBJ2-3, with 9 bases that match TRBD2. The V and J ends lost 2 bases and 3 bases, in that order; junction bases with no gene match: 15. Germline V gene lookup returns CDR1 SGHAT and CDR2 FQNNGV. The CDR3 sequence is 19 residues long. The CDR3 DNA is TGTGCCAGCAGCTTAAGACATAGCGGGGGCCCCCCCGCGACAGATACGCAGTATTTT. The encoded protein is CASSLRHSGGPPATDTQYF.

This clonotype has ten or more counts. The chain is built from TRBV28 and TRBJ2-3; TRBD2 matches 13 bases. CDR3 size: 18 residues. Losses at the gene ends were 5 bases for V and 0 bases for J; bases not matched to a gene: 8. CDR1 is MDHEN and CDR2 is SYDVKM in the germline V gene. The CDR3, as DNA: TGTGCCAGCAGTAAAACTAGCGGGAGGGCCTCTAGCACAGATACGCAGTATTTT. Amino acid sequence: CASSKTSGRASSTDTQYF. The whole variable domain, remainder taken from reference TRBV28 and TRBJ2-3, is DVKVTQSSRYLVKRTGEKVFLECVQDMDHENMFWYRQDPGLGLRLIYFSYDVKMKEKGDIPEGYSVSREKKERFSLILESASTNQTSMYLCASSKTSGRASSTDTQYFGPGTRLTVL.

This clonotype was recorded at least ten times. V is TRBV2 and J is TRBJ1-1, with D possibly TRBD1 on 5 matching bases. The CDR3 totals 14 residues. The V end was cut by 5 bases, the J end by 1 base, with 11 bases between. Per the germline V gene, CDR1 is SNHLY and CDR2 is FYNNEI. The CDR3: CASSSTAANTEAFF. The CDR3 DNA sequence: TGTGCCAGCAGTTCGACAGCCGCGAACACTGAAGCTTTCTTT.

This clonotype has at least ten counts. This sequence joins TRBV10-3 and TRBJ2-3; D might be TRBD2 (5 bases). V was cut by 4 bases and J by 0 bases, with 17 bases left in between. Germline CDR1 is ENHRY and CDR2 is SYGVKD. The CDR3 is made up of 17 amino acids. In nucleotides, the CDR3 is TGTGCCATCAGTGCGACCGGGGTGGCCTCTAGCACAGATACGCAGTATTTT. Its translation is CAISATGVASSTDTQYF.

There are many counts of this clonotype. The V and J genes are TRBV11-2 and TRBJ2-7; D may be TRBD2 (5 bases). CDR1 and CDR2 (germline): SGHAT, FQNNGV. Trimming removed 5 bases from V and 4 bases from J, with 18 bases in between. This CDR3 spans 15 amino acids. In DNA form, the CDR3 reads TGTGCCAGCAGCAAAGAATCCGGGGTCTCATACGAGCAGTACTTC. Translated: CASSKESGVSYEQYF.

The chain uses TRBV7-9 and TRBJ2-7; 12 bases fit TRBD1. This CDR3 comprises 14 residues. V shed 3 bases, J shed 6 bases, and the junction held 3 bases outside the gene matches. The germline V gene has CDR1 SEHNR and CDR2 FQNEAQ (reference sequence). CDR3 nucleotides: TGTGCCAGCAGCTTCCCGGGACAGGGGGCCGAGCAGTACTTC. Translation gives CASSFPGQGAEQYF. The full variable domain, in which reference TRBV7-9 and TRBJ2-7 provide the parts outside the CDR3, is DTGVSQNPRHKITKRGQNVTFRCDPISEHNRLYWYRQTLGQGPEFLTYFQNEAQLEKSRLLSDRFSAERPKGSFSTLEIQRTEQGDSAMYLCASSFPGQGAEQYFGPGTRLTVT.

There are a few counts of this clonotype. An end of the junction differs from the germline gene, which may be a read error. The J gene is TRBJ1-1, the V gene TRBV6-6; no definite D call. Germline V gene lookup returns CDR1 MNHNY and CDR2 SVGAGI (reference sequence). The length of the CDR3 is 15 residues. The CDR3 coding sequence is TGTGCCAGCAGTTACCCCGAAACTATGAAGACTGAAGCTTTCTTT. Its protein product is CASSYPETMKTEAFF.

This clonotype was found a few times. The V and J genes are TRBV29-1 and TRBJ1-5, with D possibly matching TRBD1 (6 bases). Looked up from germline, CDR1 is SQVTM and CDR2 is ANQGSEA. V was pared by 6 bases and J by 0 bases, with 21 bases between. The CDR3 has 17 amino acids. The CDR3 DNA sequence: TGCAGCGTGAGACAGGCGTTAGTTGGTGGTAGCAATCAGCCCCAGCATTTT. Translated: CSVRQALVGGSNQPQHF.

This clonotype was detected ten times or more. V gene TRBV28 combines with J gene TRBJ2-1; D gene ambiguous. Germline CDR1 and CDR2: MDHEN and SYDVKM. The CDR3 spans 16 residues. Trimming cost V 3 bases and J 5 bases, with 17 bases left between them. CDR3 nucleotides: TGTGCCAGCAGTTTTGCCAGCGATCCCCTAGACAATGAGCAGTTCTTC. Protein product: CASSFASDPLDNEQFF.

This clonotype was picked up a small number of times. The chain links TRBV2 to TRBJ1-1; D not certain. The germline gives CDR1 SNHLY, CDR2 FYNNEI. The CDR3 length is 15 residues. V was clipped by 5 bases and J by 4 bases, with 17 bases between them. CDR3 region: CASSLEPGQATEAFF. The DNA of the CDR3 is TGTGCCAGCAGTCTCGAACCGGGCCAGGCCACTGAAGCTTTCTTT. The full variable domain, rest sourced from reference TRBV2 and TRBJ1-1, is EPEVTQTPSHQVTQMGQEVILRCVPISNHLYFYWYRQILGQKVEFLVSFYNNEISEKSEIFDDQFSVERPDGSNFTLKIRSTKLEDSAMYFCASSLEPGQATEAFFGQGTRLTVV.

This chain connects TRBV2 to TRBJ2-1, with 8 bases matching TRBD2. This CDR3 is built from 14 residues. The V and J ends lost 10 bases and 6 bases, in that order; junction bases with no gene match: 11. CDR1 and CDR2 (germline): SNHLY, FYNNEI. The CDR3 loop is CATLAGLGGNEQFF. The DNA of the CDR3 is TGTGCCACTTTAGCGGGGCTGGGGGGCAATGAGCAGTTCTTC.

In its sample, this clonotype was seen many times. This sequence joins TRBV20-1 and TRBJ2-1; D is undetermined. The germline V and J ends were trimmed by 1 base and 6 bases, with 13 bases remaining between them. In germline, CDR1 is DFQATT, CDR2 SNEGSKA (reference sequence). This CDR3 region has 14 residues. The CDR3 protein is CSARAPSPSNEQFF. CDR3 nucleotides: TGCAGTGCTAGAGCTCCCTCCCCATCCAATGAGCAGTTCTTC.

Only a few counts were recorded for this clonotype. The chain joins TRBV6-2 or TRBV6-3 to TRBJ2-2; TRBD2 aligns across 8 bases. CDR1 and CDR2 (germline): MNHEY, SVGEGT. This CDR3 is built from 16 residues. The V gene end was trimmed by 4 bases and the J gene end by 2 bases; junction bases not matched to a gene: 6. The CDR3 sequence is CASSLRGALNTGELFF. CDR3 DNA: TGTGCCAGCAGTTTGCGGGGGGCGCTAAACACCGGGGAGCTGTTTTTT.

As DNA, the CDR3 is TGTGCCAGCAGAGACAGCTCCCGGAACACCGGGGAGCTGTTTTTT. It encodes CASRDSSRNTGELFF. The chain recombines TRBV6-1 with TRBJ2-2, with TRBD1 as a possible D gene (5 bases). CDR1 and CDR2 from the germline V gene are MNHNS and SASEGT. Trimming cost V 6 bases and J 1 base, with 12 bases left between them. The CDR3 loop spans 15 amino acids.

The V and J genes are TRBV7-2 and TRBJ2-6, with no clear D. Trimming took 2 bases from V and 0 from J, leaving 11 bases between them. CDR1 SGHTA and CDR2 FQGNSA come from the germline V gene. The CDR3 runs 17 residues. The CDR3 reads CASSLYGRVSGANVLTF. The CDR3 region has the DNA TGTGCCAGCAGCTTATATGGACGGGTCTCTGGGGCCAACGTCCTGACTTTC.

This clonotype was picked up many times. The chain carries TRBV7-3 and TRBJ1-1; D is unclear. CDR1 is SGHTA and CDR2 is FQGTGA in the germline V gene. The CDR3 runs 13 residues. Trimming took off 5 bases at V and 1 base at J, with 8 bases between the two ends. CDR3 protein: CASSPNRNTEAFF. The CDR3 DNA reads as TGTGCCAGCAGCCCGAACAGGAACACTGAAGCTTTCTTT.

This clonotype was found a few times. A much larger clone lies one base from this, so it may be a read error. CDR3 DNA sequence: TGTGCCAGCAGGACTAGCGGGAGCCCGACCGGGGAGCTGTTTTTT. This sequence encodes CASRTSGSPTGELFF. The V call is TRBV28, the J call TRBJ2-2; 12 nucleotides line up with TRBD2. The V gene's germline CDR1 is MDHEN and CDR2 SYDVKM. This CDR3 is 15 amino acids long. Losses at the gene ends were 6 bases for V and 5 bases for J; bases not matched to a gene: 4.

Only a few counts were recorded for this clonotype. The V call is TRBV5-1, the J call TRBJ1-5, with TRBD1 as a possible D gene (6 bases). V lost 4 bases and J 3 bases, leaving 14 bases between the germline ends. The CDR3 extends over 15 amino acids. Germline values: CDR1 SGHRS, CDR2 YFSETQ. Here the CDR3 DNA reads TGCGCCAGCAGCCCGGCAGGGGCCCCCAATCAGCCCCAGCATTTT. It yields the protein CASSPAGAPNQPQHF.

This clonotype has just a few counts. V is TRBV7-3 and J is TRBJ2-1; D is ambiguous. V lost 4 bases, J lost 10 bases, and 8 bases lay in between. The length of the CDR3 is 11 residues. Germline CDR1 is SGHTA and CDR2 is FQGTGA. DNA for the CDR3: TGTGCCAGCAGCTCAGGTCCGGAGCAGTTCTTC. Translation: CASSSGPEQFF. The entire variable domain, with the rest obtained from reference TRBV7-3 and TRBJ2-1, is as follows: GAGVSQTPSNKVTEKGKYVELRCDPISGHTALYWYRQSLGQGPEFLIYFQGTGAADDSGLPNDRFFAVRPEGSVSTLKIQRTERGDSAVYLCASSSGPEQFFGPGTRLTVL.

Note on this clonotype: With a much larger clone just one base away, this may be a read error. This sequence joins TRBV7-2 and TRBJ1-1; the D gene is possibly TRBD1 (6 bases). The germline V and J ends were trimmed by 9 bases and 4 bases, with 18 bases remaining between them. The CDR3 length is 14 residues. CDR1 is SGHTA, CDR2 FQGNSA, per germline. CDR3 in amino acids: CTSKLWTAGTEAFF. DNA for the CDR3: TGTACCAGTAAGTTATGGACAGCGGGCACTGAAGCTTTCTTT.

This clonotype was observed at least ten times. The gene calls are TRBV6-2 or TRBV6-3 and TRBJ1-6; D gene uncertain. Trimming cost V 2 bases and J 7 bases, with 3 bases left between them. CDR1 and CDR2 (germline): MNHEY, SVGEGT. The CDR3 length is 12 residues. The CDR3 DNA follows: TGTGCCAGCAGTTACCGAAATTCACCCCTCCACTTT. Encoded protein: CASSYRNSPLHF.

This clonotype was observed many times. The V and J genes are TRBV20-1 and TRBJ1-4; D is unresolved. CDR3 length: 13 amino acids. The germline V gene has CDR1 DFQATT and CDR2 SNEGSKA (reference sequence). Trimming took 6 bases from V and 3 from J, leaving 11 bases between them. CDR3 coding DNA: TGCAGTGCCCAGCACGTCTCTAATGAAAAACTGTTTTTT. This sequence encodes CSAQHVSNEKLFF.

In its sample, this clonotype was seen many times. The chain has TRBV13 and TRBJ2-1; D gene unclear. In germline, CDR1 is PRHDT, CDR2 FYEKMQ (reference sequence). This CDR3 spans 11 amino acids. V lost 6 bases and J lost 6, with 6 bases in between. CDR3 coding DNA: TGTGCCAGCAGACGTAGCAATGAGCAGTTCTTC. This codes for CASRRSNEQFF.

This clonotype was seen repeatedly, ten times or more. CDR3 coding DNA: TGTGCCAGCAGTACCCGACAGGGTGAAGCTTTCTTT. Residues: CASSTRQGEAFF. The V gene is TRBV12-3 or TRBV12-4, the J gene TRBJ1-1; 7 positions match TRBD1. Trimming at V came to 5 bases and at J to 7 bases, leaving 4 bases not matched to a gene. The CDR3 is 12 residues long.